These 25 T cell receptor beta chains were sequenced from one sample in a study of ipilimumab plus nivolumab after autologous stem cell transplantation. The repertoire was sequenced with immunoSEQ multiplex PCR; TCRdb's copy has only in-frame clones and lacks some. The sample yields about 16,000 clones, 80% to 85% seen once. This material consisted of PBMCs, taken in a trial of ipilimumab plus nivolumab as post-transplant consolidation. These receptors originate from a male donor with diffuse large B-cell lymphoma.

This chain connects TRBV2 to TRBJ1-1; D remains unclear. Trimming stripped 7 bases from V and 1 base from J, with 4 bases between. Germline V lookup: CDR1 SNHLY, CDR2 FYNNEI. CDR3 length equals 11 residues. The CDR3 nucleotides read TGTGCCAGCATTCGGAACACTGAAGCTTTCTTT. Protein: CASIRNTEAFF.

The V and J genes are TRBV9 and TRBJ2-1, with 12 bases that match TRBD2. The length of the CDR3 is 17 residues. J gave up 6 bases and V 0 bases, and 7 bases lay outside the gene matches. Germline loops: CDR1 SGDLS, CDR2 YYNGEE. The CDR3 DNA follows: TGTGCCAGCAGCGTAGGGGCTAGCGGGGGGGCGGCCAATGAGCAGTTCTTC. It yields the protein CASSVGASGGAANEQFF. Full variable domain (missing parts from reference TRBV9 and TRBJ2-1): DSGVTQTPKHLITATGQRVTLRCSPRSGDLSVYWYQQSLDQGLQFLIQYYNGEERAKGNILERFSAQQFPDLHSELNLSSLELGDSALYFCASSVGASGGAANEQFFGPGTRLTVL.

The rearrangement uses TRBV4-3 and TRBJ2-1, with D perhaps matching TRBD2 (5 bases). Germline assignment: CDR1 LGHNA and CDR2 YSLEER. This CDR3 has 16 amino acids. Between the trimmed V and J ends, which lost 0 bases and 3 bases, there was a span of 12 bases. CDR3 nucleotides: TGCGCCAGCAGCCAAGATGCCGGAGGAGGCTACAATGAGCAGTTCTTC. It translates to CASSQDAGGGYNEQFF.

The chain couples TRBV2 to TRBJ1-1; 8 nucleotides agree with TRBD1. The V and J ends lost 5 bases and 5 bases, in that order; junction bases with no gene match: 4. CDR3 length: 13 amino acids. Per germline, CDR1 SNHLY and CDR2 FYNNEI. The CDR3 DNA reads as TGTGCCAGCAGTACAGGGGGTGGAACTGAAGCTTTCTTT. This translates into CASSTGGGTEAFF.

Only a few counts were recorded for this clone. This chain links TRBV29-1 with TRBJ1-1; D ambiguous. This CDR3 has 14 residues. The V end lost 4 bases, the J end lost 1 base, and 13 bases lay between the germline ends. Germline lookup yields CDR1 SQVTM and CDR2 ANQGSEA. The CDR3 here is CSVARPTGNTEAFF. CDR3 in DNA: TGCAGCGTTGCGAGGCCTACCGGGAACACTGAAGCTTTCTTT.

The V gene is TRBV18, the J gene TRBJ1-2; 10 nucleotides align to TRBD1. Losses at the gene ends were 3 bases for V and 7 bases for J; bases not matched to a gene: 2. This CDR3 contains 13 residues. CDR1 and CDR2 from the germline V gene are KGHSH and LQKENI. CDR3 DNA: TGTGCCAGCTCACCCGGGACAGGGGCTGGCTACACCTTC. Translated: CASSPGTGAGYTF.

V usage is TRBV7-3 and J usage is TRBJ2-7; the D gene is possibly TRBD1 (5 bases). Germline lookup yields CDR1 SGHTA and CDR2 FQGTGA. This CDR3 spans 13 amino acids. Deletions cut 5 bases from V and 5 bases from J, with 13 bases between. The CDR3 sequence: CASSPLSGHEQYF. In nucleotides, the CDR3 is TGTGCCAGCAGCCCATTGTCAGGGCACGAGCAGTACTTC.

There are a few counts of this clone. Additional DNA sequences in this sample encode the identical CDR3. The chain employs TRBV19 and TRBJ1-2, with 7 bases fitting TRBD1. V was clipped by 6 bases and J by 5 bases; unmatched bases: 3. The CDR3 spans 12 residues. Germline V gives CDR1 LNHDA, CDR2 SQIVND (reference sequence). The CDR3 reads CASRGTDYGYTF. In DNA, the CDR3 is TGTGCCAGTAGAGGGACAGATTATGGCTACACCTTC.

The chain employs TRBV11-2 and TRBJ1-1; D is unresolved. The V end was cut by 3 bases, the J end by 3 bases, with 8 bases between. Looked up from germline, CDR1 is SGHAT and CDR2 is FQNNGV. This CDR3 comprises 13 residues. CDR3 sequence (DNA): TGTGCCAGCAGCTTGGGGAGAGACACTGAAGCTTTCTTT. It codes for CASSLGRDTEAFF.

The rearrangement joins TRBV2 to TRBJ1-2; D possibly corresponds to TRBD1 (5 bases). Germline CDR1 SNHLY, CDR2 FYNNEI. V lost 1 base and J 7 bases, leaving 13 bases between the germline ends. There are 14 residues in the CDR3. The CDR3 DNA follows: TGTGCCAGCAGTGAAGTGTGGGGGGACGGTGGCTACACCTTC. This sequence encodes CASSEVWGDGGYTF. The whole variable domain, remainder taken from reference TRBV2 and TRBJ1-2, is EPEVTQTPSHQVTQMGQEVILRCVPISNHLYFYWYRQILGQKVEFLVSFYNNEISEKSEIFDDQFSVERPDGSNFTLKIRSTKLEDSAMYFCASSEVWGDGGYTFGSGTRLTVV.

This CDR3 reads CASSTSGSTGELFF. The CDR3 coding sequence is TGTGCCAGCAGCACTAGCGGGAGCACCGGGGAGCTGTTTTTT. The V gene is TRBV6-4, the J gene TRBJ2-2, with 11 bases lining up with TRBD2. The J segment lost 4 bases and the V segment lost 6 bases, leaving 1 base of the junction unmatched. The CDR3 extends over 14 amino acids. Per the germline V gene, CDR1 is MRHNA and CDR2 is SNTAGT.

This clone has a handful of counts. The chain links TRBV2 to TRBJ1-2; a possible D gene is TRBD1 (6 bases). Trimming removed 1 base from V and 8 bases from J, with 14 bases in between. Germline CDR1 is SNHLY and CDR2 is FYNNEI. The CDR3 has 14 amino acids. This CDR3 reads CASSEVRGVGGYTF. In DNA form, the CDR3 reads TGTGCCAGCAGTGAAGTGAGGGGGGTGGGAGGCTACACCTTC.

The CDR3: CASSQDRDKNTEAFF. In DNA, the CDR3 is TGCGCCAGCAGCCAAGATAGGGACAAGAACACTGAAGCTTTCTTT. The chain links TRBV4-1 to TRBJ1-1; weak D call: TRBD1 (6 bases). The ends were cut back, 0 bases at V and 1 base at J, with 9 bases in the middle. The CDR3 contains 15 residues. Germline-derived CDR1 and CDR2 are MGHRA and YSYEKL.

The gene calls are TRBV27 and TRBJ2-3, with unresolved D. In germline, CDR1 is MNHEY, CDR2 SMNVEV (reference sequence). CDR3 length equals 14 residues. Trimming removed 5 bases from V and 6 bases from J, with 15 bases in between. As DNA, the CDR3 is TGTGCCAGCAGTCCCCGACCAAATCCCGATACGCAGTATTTT. Protein: CASSPRPNPDTQYF.

This clone was seen just once. This chain connects TRBV19 to TRBJ2-7, with 8 nucleotides matching TRBD1. The CDR3 has 15 amino acids. The germline gives CDR1 LNHDA, CDR2 SQIVND (reference sequence). The V segment lost 3 bases and the J segment 5 bases; nucleotides outside the gene matches: 9. The CDR3, as DNA: TGTGCCAGTAGTATCCTCGGACAGGGATTCCACGAGCAGTACTTC. Translated: CASSILGQGFHEQYF.

This clone is labeled medium-sized. The chain recombines TRBV9 with TRBJ2-2, with 12 bases fitting TRBD2. The CDR3 length is 17 residues. V gave up 0 bases and J gave up 3 bases; unmatched junction bases: 3. CDR1 and CDR2 from the germline V gene are SGDLS and YYNGEE. CDR3: CASSVATSGGHTGELFF. DNA for the CDR3: TGTGCCAGCAGCGTAGCGACTAGCGGGGGCCACACCGGGGAGCTGTTTTTT.

The chain uses TRBV4-1 and TRBJ1-1, with a weak D call TRBD1 (6 bases). Germline-derived CDR1 and CDR2 are MGHRA and YSYEKL. The CDR3 length is 17 residues. V was pared by 2 bases and J by 0 bases, with 16 bases between. The CDR3 here is CASSQHGAQGLNTEAFF. CDR3 nucleotides: TGCGCCAGCAGCCAACATGGGGCACAGGGATTGAACACTGAAGCTTTCTTT.

The chain joins TRBV28 to TRBJ1-2; 9 bases match TRBD1. The length of the CDR3 is 15 residues. Trimming took 6 bases from V and 2 from J; bases not matched to a gene: 7. The germline V gene has CDR1 MDHEN and CDR2 SYDVKM. The CDR3 sequence is CASRWTGTGNYGYTF. In DNA, the CDR3 is TGTGCCAGCAGGTGGACCGGGACAGGGAACTATGGCTACACCTTC.

The chain joins TRBV28 to TRBJ2-5, with unresolved D. Germline V gives CDR1 MDHEN, CDR2 SYDVKM. The CDR3 covers 12 residues. V was cut by 5 bases and J by 2 bases, with 6 bases left in between. The CDR3 coding sequence is TGTGCCAGCAGTCGGGTTCAAGAGACCCAGTACTTC. This codes for CASSRVQETQYF.

The CDR3 coding sequence is TGTGCCAGCAGCTTACCAGGGATGCAAGAGACCCAGTACTTC. It codes for CASSLPGMQETQYF. This chain uses TRBV5-4 with TRBJ2-5, with a tentative D call TRBD1 (5 bases). V shed 2 bases and J shed 2 bases, with 10 bases lying between them. The germline gives CDR1 SGHNT, CDR2 YYREEE (reference sequence). This CDR3 is built from 14 residues.

The chain employs TRBV7-8 and TRBJ2-2; 9 bases fit TRBD1. In germline, CDR1 is SGHVS, CDR2 FQNEAQ. The junction had 5 bases not matched to a gene; V was cut back by 1 base and J by 2 bases. The CDR3 has 17 amino acids. CDR3 sequence: CASSLEQGAFNTGELFF. CDR3 bases: TGTGCCAGCAGCTTAGAACAGGGGGCCTTTAACACCGGGGAGCTGTTTTTT.

The chain couples TRBV19 to TRBJ1-6; 10 bases are shared with TRBD1. Looked up from germline, CDR1 is LNHDA and CDR2 is SQIVND (reference sequence). V shed 0 bases, J shed 7 bases, and the junction held 9 bases outside the gene matches. CDR3 size: 18 residues. The CDR3 loop is CASSIDLRRTGGNSPLHF. The CDR3 region has the DNA TGTGCCAGTAGTATAGATCTACGAAGGACAGGGGGGAATTCACCCCTCCACTTT.

The V gene is TRBV29-1, the J gene TRBJ1-1; weak D call: TRBD1 (6 bases). V dropped 5 bases and J dropped 0 bases, with 13 bases sitting between them. The CDR3 loop spans 14 amino acids. The germline gives CDR1 SQVTM, CDR2 ANQGSEA. CDR3 protein: CSVPGESLNTEAFF. The CDR3 DNA reads as TGCAGCGTTCCAGGGGAGAGCTTGAACACTGAAGCTTTCTTT.

The J gene is TRBJ2-2, the V gene TRBV5-1, with D unresolved. The CDR3 spans 15 residues. In germline, CDR1 is SGHRS, CDR2 YFSETQ. The V end was cut by 1 base, the J end by 0 bases, with 7 bases between. DNA of the CDR3: TGCGCCAGCAGCTTGAACACCCCGAACACCGGGGAGCTGTTTTTT. Its protein product is CASSLNTPNTGELFF.

J is TRBJ2-7 and V is TRBV4-1, with unresolved D. The length of the CDR3 is 13 residues. Germline loops: CDR1 MGHRA, CDR2 YSYEKL. Trimming stripped 4 bases from V and 2 bases from J, with 9 bases between. CDR3 protein: CASSREITYEQYF. Here the CDR3 DNA reads TGCGCCAGCAGCCGGGAAATTACCTACGAGCAGTACTTC.